The present entry profiles one T cell receptor beta chain with its context. The target antigen is unknown. This sample is part of a study of metastatic and nonmetastatic thyroid tumors. Across the whole study: Patients with malignant and benign thyroid disease provided blood and tumor or nodule tissue, whose repertoires were compared.

Study-wide results and limits: The study reportedly found significantly higher TCR beta diversity in malignant thyroid tumors than benign nodules, in blood and tumor.

TCRdb re-called the PCR reads with MiXCR. This table has fewer than 25,000 clones, about a quarter appearing once. Thyroid surgery was preceded by no treatment in any patient. The V gene's germline CDR1 is MDHEN and CDR2 SYDVKM. Trimming took 6 bases from V and 1 from J, leaving 13 bases between them. This CDR3 has 14 amino acids. What was sequenced was blood. This clonotype was obtained from a male donor with papillary thyroid cancer or a benign thyroid nodule (not recorded which). Some clones in this sample may be carry-over from other donors' samples. The gene calls are TRBV28 and TRBJ2-7, with a possible D match to TRBD2 (5 bases). The CDR3 protein is CASRPSGISYEQYF. The CDR3 coding sequence is TGTGCCAGCAGGCCCTCGGGGATATCCTACGAGCAGTACTTC.